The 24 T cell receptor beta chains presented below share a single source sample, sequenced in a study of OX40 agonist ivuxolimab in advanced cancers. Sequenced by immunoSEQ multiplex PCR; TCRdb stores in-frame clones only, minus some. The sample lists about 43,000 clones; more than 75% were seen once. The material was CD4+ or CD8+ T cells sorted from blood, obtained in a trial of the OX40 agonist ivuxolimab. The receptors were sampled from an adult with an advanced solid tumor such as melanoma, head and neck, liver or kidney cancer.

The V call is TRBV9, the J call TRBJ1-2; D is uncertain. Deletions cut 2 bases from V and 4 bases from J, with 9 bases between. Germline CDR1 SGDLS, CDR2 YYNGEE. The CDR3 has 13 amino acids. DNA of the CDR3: TGTGCCAGCAGCGTCCAGAATTTCTATGGCTACACCTTC. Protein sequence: CASSVQNFYGYTF.

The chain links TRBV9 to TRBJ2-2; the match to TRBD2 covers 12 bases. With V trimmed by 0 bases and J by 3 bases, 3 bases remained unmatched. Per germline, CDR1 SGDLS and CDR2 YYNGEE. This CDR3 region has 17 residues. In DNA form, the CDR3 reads TGTGCCAGCAGCGTAGACCTAGCGGGAGGGGACACCGGGGAGCTGTTTTTT. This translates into CASSVDLAGGDTGELFF.

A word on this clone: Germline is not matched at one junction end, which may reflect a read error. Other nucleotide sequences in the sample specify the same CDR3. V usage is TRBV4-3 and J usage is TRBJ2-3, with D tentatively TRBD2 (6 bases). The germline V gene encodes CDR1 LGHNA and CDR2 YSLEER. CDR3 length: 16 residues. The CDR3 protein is CASSQDHSTSTDTQYF. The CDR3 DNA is TGCGCCAGCAGCCAAGATCACAGTACTAGCACAGATACACAGTATTTT.

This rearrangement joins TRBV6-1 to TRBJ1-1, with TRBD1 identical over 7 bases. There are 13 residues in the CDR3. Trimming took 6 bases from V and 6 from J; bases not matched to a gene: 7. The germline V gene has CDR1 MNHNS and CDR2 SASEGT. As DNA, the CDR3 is TGTGCCAGCAGCCCGACAGGGTTCGCTGAAGCTTTCTTT. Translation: CASSPTGFAEAFF.

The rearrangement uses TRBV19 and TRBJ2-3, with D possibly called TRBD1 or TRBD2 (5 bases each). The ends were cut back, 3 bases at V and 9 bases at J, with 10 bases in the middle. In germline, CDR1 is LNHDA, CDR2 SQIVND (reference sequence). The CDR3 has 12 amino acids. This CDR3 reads CASSMGVWTQYF. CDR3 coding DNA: TGTGCCAGTAGTATGGGGGTATGGACGCAGTATTTT.

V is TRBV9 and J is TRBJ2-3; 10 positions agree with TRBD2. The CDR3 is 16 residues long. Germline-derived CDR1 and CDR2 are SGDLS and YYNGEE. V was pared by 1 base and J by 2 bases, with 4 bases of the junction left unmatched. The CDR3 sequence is CASSVLLAGSTDTQYF. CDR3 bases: TGTGCCAGCAGCGTACTACTAGCGGGATCCACAGATACGCAGTATTTT.

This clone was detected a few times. This CDR3 is CATARHTWVNEQFF. CDR3 coding DNA: TGTGCCACCGCACGGCATACTTGGGTCAATGAGCAGTTCTTC. This chain uses TRBV2 with TRBJ2-1, with D unresolved. V gave up 10 bases and J gave up 6 bases, with 19 bases separating them. The germline V gene encodes CDR1 SNHLY and CDR2 FYNNEI. This CDR3 has 14 residues.

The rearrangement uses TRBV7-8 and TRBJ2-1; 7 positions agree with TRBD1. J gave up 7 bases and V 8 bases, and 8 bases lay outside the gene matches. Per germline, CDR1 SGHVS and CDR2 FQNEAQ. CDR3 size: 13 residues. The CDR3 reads CASGRQGTNEQFF. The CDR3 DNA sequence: TGTGCCAGCGGCCGACAGGGTACGAATGAGCAGTTCTTC.

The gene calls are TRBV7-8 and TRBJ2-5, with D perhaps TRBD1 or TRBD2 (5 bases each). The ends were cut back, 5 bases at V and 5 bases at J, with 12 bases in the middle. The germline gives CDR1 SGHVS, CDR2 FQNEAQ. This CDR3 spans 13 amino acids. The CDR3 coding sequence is TGTGCCAGCAGCCAGAGCAGGGAGGAGACCCAGTACTTC. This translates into CASSQSREETQYF.

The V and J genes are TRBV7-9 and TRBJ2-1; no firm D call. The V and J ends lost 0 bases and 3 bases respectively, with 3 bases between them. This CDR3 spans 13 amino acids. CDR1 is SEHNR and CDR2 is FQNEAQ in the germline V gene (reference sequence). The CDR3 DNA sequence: TGTGCCAGCAGCTTAGCAAACTACAATGAGCAGTTCTTC. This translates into CASSLANYNEQFF.

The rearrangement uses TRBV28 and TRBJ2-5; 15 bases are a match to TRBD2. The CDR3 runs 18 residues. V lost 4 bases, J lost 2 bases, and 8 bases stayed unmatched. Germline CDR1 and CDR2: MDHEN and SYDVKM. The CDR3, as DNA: TGTGCCAGCAGTTGGACTAGCGGGAGGGCCATTAAACAAGAGACCCAGTACTTC. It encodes CASSWTSGRAIKQETQYF.

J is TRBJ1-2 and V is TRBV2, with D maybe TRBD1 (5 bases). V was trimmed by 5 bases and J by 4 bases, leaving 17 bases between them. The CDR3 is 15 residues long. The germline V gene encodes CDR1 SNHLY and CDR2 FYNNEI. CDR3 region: CASSPFDRLPYGYTF. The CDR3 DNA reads TGTGCCAGCAGTCCATTTGACAGATTACCCTATGGCTACACCTTC.

DNA of the CDR3: TGTGCCAGCAGTTTATCGGAAGGAAGCGAGCAGTACTTC. This encodes CASSLSEGSEQYF. The chain recombines TRBV27 with TRBJ2-7, with D hard to call. V shed 0 bases and J shed 6 bases, with 9 bases lying between them. Looked up from germline, CDR1 is MNHEY and CDR2 is SMNVEV (reference sequence). This CDR3 is built from 13 residues.

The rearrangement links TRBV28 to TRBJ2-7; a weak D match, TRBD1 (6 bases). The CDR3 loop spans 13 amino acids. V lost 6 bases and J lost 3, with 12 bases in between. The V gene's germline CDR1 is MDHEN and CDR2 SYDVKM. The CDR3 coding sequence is TGTGCCAGCAGGTCGGGACACCACTACGAGCAGTACTTC. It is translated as CASRSGHHYEQYF. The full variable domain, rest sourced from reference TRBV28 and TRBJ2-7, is DVKVTQSSRYLVKRTGEKVFLECVQDMDHENMFWYRQDPGLGLRLIYFSYDVKMKEKGDIPEGYSVSREKKERFSLILESASTNQTSMYLCASRSGHHYEQYFGPGTRLTVT.

CDR3 region: CATRGPGPQHF. CDR3 DNA sequence: TGTGCCACCCGGGGACCGGGGCCCCAGCATTTT. This sequence joins TRBV19 and TRBJ1-5, with D possibly being TRBD1 (5 bases). CDR1 and CDR2 from the germline V gene are LNHDA and SQIVND (reference sequence). The CDR3 contains 11 residues. V was cut by 10 bases and J by 9 bases, with 13 bases left in between.

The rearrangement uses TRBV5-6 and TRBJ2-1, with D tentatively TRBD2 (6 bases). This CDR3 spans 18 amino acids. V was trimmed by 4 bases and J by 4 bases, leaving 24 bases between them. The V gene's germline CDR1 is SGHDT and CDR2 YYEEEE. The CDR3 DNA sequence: TGTGCCAGCAGCCTAGGAGGGGTCTCCCTTACAGCTTACAATGAGCAGTTCTTC. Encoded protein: CASSLGGVSLTAYNEQFF.

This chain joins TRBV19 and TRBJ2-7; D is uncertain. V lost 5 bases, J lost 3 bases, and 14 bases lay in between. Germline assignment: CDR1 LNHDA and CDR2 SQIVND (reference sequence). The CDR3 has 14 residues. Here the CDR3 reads CASSSNVALYEQYF. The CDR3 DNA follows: TGTGCCAGTAGTTCCAACGTGGCTCTCTACGAGCAGTACTTC.

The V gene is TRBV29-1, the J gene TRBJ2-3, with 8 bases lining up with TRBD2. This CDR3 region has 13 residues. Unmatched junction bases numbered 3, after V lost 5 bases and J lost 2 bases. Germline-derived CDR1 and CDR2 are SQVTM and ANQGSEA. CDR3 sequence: CSVSGGDTDTQYF. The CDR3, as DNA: TGCAGCGTTAGCGGGGGAGACACAGATACGCAGTATTTT.

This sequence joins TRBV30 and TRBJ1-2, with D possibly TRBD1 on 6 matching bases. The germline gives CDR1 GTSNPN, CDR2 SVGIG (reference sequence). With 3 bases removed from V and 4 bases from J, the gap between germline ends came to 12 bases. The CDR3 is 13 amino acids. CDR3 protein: CAWSPGERYGYTF. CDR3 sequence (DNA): TGTGCCTGGAGCCCAGGGGAGCGCTATGGCTACACCTTC.

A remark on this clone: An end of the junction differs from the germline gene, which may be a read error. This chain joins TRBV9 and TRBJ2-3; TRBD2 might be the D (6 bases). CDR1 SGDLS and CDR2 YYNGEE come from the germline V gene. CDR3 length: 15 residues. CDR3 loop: CASRVGGTPTDTQYF. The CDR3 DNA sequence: TGTGCCAGCAGGGTAGGCGGGACTCCCACAGATACGCAGTATTTT.

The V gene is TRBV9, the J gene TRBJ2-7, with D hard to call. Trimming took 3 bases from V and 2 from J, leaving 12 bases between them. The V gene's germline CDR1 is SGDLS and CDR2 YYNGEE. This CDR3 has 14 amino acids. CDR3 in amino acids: CASSATFEAYEQYF. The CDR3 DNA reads TGTGCCAGCAGCGCCACTTTTGAAGCCTACGAGCAGTACTTC. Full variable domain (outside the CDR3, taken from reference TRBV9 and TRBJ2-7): DSGVTQTPKHLITATGQRVTLRCSPRSGDLSVYWYQQSLDQGLQFLIQYYNGEERAKGNILERFSAQQFPDLHSELNLSSLELGDSALYFCASSATFEAYEQYFGPGTRLTVT.

CDR3 amino acids: CSARRDYEQYV. The CDR3 nucleotides read TGCAGTGCAAGACGGGACTACGAGCAGTACGTC. The chain couples TRBV20-1 to TRBJ2-7, with a possible D match to TRBD2 (5 bases). Germline CDR1 and CDR2: DFQATT and SNEGSKA (reference sequence). V was pared by 6 bases and J by 3 bases, with 9 bases between. The length of the CDR3 is 11 residues.

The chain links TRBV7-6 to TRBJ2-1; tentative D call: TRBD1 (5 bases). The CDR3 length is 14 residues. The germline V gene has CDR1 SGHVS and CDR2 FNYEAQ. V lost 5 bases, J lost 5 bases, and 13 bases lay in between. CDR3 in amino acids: CASSGAYYNNEQFF. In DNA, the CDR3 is TGTGCCAGCAGCGGGGCTTATTATAACAATGAGCAGTTCTTC.

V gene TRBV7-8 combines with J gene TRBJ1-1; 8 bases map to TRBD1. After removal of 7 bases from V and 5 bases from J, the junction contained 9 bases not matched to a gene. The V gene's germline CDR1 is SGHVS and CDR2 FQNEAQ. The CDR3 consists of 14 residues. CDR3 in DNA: TGTGCCAGCACCATTGGACAGGGAATTACTGAAGCTTTCTTT. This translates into CASTIGQGITEAFF.